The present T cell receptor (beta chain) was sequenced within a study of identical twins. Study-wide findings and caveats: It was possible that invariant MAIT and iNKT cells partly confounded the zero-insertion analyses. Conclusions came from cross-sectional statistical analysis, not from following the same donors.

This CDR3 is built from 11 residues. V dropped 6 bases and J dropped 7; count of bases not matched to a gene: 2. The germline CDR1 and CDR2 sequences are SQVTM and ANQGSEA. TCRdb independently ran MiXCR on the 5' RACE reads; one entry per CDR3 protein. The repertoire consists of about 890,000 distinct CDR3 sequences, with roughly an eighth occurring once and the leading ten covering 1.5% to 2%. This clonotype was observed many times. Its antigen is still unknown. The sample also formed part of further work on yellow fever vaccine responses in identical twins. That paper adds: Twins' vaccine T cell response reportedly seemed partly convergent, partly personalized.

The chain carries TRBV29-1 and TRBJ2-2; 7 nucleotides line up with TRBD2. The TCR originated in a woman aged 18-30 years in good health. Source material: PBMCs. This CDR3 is CSVAGIGELFF. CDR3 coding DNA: TGCAGCGTAGCGGGAATCGGGGAGCTGTTTTTT.